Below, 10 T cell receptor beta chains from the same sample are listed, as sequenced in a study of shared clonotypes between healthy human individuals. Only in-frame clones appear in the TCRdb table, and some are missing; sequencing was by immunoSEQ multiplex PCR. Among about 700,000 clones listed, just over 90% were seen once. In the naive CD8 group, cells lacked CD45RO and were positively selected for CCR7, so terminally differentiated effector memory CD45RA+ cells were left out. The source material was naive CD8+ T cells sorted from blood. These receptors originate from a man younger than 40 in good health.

The CDR3 loop is CASKRREQTYEQYF. The CDR3 region has the DNA TGTGCCAGCAAACGGAGGGAGCAAACTTACGAGCAGTACTTC. The chain links TRBV28 to TRBJ2-7; the D gene is possibly TRBD2 (6 bases). Germline V lookup: CDR1 MDHEN, CDR2 SYDVKM. V was trimmed by 7 bases and J by 4 bases, leaving 17 bases between them. The CDR3 runs 14 residues.

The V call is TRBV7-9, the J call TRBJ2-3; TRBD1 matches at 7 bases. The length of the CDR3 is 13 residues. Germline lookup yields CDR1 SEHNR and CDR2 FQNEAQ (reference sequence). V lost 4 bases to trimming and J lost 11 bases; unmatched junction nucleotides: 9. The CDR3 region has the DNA TGTGCCAGCAGCTCCGAGGGGGCGAAGGAGCAGTATTTT. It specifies CASSSEGAKEQYF.

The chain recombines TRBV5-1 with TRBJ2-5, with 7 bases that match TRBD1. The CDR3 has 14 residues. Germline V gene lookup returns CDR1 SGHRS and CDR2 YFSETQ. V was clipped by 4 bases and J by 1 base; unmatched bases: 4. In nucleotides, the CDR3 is TGCGCCAGCAGCCCGGGACAGCCCCAAGAGACCCAGTACTTC. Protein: CASSPGQPQETQYF.

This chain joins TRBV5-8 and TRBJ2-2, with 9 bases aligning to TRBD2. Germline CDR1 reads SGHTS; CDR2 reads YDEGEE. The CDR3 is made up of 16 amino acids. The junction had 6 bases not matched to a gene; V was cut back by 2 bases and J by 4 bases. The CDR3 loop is CASSFYRSGSTGELFF. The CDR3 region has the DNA TGTGCCAGCAGCTTTTATCGTAGCGGGAGCACCGGGGAGCTGTTTTTT.

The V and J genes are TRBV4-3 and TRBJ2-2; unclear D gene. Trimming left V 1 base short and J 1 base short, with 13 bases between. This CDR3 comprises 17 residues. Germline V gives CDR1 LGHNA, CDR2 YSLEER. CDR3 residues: CASSQVVGPLNTGELFF. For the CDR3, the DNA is TGCGCCAGCAGCCAAGTAGTAGGACCACTGAACACCGGGGAGCTGTTTTTT.

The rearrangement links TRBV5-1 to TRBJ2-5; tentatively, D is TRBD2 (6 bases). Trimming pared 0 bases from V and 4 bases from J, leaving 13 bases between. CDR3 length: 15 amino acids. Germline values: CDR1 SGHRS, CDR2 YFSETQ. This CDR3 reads CASSLAAPGVETQYF. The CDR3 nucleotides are TGCGCCAGCAGCTTGGCGGCCCCGGGGGTAGAGACCCAGTACTTC.

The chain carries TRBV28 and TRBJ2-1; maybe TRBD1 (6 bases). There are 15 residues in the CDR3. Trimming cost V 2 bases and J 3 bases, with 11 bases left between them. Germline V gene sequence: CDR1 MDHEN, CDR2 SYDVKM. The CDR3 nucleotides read TGTGCCAGCAGTTTAGGGGGCTCCCTCTACAATGAGCAGTTCTTC. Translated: CASSLGGSLYNEQFF.

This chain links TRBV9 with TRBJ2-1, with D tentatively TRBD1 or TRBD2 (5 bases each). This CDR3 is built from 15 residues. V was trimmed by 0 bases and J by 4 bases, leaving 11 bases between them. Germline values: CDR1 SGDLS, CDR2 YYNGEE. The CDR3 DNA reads TGTGCCAGCAGCGTAGCGGGGACCGTTTACAATGAGCAGTTCTTC. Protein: CASSVAGTVYNEQFF.

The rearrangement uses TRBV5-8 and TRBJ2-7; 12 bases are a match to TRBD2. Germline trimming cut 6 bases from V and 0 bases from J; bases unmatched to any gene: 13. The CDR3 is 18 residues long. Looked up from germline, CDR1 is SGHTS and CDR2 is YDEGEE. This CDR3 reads CASTDPGLAGLSSYEQYF. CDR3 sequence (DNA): TGTGCCAGCACCGACCCGGGACTAGCGGGCCTTAGCTCCTACGAGCAGTACTTC.

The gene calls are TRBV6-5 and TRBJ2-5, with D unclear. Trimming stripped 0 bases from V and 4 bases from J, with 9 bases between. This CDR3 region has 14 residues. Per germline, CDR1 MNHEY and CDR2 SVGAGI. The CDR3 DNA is TGTGCCAGCAGTTACTCGTTTGGCCCAGAGACCCAGTACTTC. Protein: CASSYSFGPETQYF.